This T cell receptor beta chain was captured in a study of T cells in Graves' hyperthyroidism and ophthalmopathy (dated by TCRdb to about 2019). Broadly, across the study: Peripheral blood samples were taken at the time of initial diagnosis, prior to any treatment. In more than 5 Graves' hyperthyroidism patients, the study also compared T-cell repertoires from thyroid tissue with T-cell repertoires from blood. TCR Vbeta CDR3 sequencing of 120 to 150 peripheral blood samples (43 ophthalmopathy, about 75 hyperthyroidism and 17 progressor patients) is reported in the paper. After sampling, hyperthyroidism patients received methimazole starting at 30 mg daily, and ophthalmopathy patients received high-dose intravenous methylprednisolone. Prospective prediction of ophthalmopathy was tested in an independent validation cohort consisting of under 20 hyperthyroidism patients and over 15 patients who later progressed to ophthalmopathy. TCR V-J signatures able to tell the groups apart were searched for in a discovery cohort of around 95 patients, of whom over 40 had Graves' ophthalmopathy and more than 55 had stable Graves' hyperthyroidism. The approximately 100 discovery patients were divided at random into training and test sets in a 7:3 ratio.

The germline V gene specifies SGHVS as CDR1 and FQNEAQ as CDR2. After removal of 1 base from V and 4 bases from J, the junction retains 3 bases not matched to a gene. From the cysteine through the phenylalanine, the CDR3 covers 14 amino acids. Just CDR3 DNA is preserved here, 42 bases in frame from base 1. A patient counted as having stable Graves' hyperthyroidism if no progression to ophthalmopathy occurred over 18 months of follow-up. Hyperthyroidism patients were newly diagnosed, had a disease duration of under 2 months, and were aged 18 to 65 years. Patients with uncontrolled infections, other autoimmune diseases, pregnancy or lactation were excluded. Clinical symptoms, serum thyroxine and TRAb, thyroid ultrasound, and orbital computed tomography formed the basis for the diagnoses. PBMCs were separated from about 10 ml of fresh peripheral blood using Ficoll-Paque density gradient centrifugation. Total RNA was extracted with Trizol reagent, and quality was checked on an Agilent 2100 Bioanalyzer.

Many counts were recorded for this clonotype. Its specific antigen is unknown. There are no base qualities to consult, and no much larger clone falls within one base. What the research found in general, with its limitations: Ophthalmopathy was separated from stable hyperthyroidism by a 13 V-J signature model, with around 90% sensitivity and around 81% specificity obtained in cross-validation and 80%/75% obtained in testing. Sample size was not statistically predetermined, and blinding of investigators to group allocation was not performed. In validation, the model predicted progression to ophthalmopathy a median of roughly six months before onset, with roughly 68% sensitivity and just under 75% specificity. Most expanded thyroid clonotypes (frequency above 0.001) were also found in blood, which suggests that blood repertoires may mirror thyroid immune responses.

TCR beta CDR3 regions were amplified from RNA transcripts. For the first round of RT-PCR on the TCR CDR3, the HTBI primer set was used together with the Qiagen OneStep RT-PCR kit. Libraries were constructed in a second round of multiplex PCR, after which size selection and purification were carried out. Libraries were sequenced paired-end with 100 bp reads on an Illumina HiSeq2000. Per the original workflow: SOAPnuke was used to process the raw data, with reads discarded if the reads contained adapters or uncalled bases, had a mean Phred below 15, or lacked an exact constant-primer or identifier match. COPE v1.2.5 was used to merge high-quality paired reads, and clonotypes were defined as unique nucleotide sequences. MiTCR v1.1 was used to align clonotypes to the IMGT TRBV, TRBD and TRBJ reference segments. The analysis included only V-J combinations with a frequency above 0.0001, which together covered roughly 99% of the repertoires. A TCS score was defined as the ratio of F50 (clonal expansion) to E x V (chaos), with BLOSUM62-based TCRdist applied between CDR3 peptides within each V-J. Welch's t-statistics and random forest reduced around 550 V-J features to 13, which were used in a naive Bayes classifier (R e1071). TCRdb trimmed public reads at Q25 via fastp, called clones via MiXCR and kept in-frame beta chains. Each entry merges the rows of one CDR3 protein and shows their most common DNA and genes. The V and J calls here are based on TCRdb, not the publication. A total of hundreds of thousands of distinct CDR3 sequences appear in this sample, just under 25% of them only once. The biggest ten clones account for 73% of the sample.

The clonotype was recovered from a man aged 50 to 59 with Graves' hyperthyroidism. Here the chain combines TRBV7-8 and TRBJ2-5; the junction holds 7 bases that match TRBD2. The sequenced sample consisted of blood. The CDR3: CASSLGRESETQYF. The DNA sequence is as follows: TGTGCCAGCAGCTTAGGGCGGGAGTCAGAGACCCAGTACTTC.